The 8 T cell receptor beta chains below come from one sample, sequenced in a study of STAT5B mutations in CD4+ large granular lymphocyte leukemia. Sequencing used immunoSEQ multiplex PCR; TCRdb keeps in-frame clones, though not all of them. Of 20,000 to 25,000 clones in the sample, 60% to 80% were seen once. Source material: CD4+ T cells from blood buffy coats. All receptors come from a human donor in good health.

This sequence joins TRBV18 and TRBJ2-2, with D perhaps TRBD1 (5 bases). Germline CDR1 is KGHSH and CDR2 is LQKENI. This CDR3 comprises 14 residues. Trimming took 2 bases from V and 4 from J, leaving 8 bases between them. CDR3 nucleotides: TGTGCCAGCTCACCAGGGGCGGTCACCGGGGAGCTGTTTTTT. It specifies CASSPGAVTGELFF. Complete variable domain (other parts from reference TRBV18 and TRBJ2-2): NAGVMQNPRHLVRRRGQEARLRCSPMKGHSHVYWYRQLPEEGLKFMVYLQKENIIDESGMPKERFSAEFPKEGPSILRIQQVVRGDSAAYFCASSPGAVTGELFFGEGSRLTVL.

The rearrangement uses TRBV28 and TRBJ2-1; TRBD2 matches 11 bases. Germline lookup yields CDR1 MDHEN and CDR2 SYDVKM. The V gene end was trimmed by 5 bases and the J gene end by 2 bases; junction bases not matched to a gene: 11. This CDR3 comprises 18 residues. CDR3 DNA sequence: TGTGCCAGCAGTCCCGGGACTAGCGGAGGCCTGCCCTACAATGAGCAGTTCTTC. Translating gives CASSPGTSGGLPYNEQFF.

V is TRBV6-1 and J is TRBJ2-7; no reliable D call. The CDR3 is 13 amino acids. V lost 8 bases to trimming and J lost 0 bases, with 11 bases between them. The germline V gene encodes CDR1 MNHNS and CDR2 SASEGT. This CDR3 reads CASAAVSSYEQYF. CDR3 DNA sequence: TGTGCCAGCGCGGCCGTGAGCTCCTACGAGCAGTACTTC.

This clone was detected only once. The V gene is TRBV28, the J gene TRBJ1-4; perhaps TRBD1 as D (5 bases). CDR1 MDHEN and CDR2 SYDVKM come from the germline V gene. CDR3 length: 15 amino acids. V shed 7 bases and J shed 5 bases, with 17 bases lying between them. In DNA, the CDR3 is TGTGCCAGCAAAAAAATCGGGGGACGGAATGAAAAACTGTTTTTT. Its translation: CASKKIGGRNEKLFF.

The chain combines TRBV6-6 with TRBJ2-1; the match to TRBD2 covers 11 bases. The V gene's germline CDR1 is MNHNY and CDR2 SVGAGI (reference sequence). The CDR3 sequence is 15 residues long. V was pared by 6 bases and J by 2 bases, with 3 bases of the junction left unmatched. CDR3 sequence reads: CASRELAGAYNEQFF. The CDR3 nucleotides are TGTGCCAGCAGAGAACTAGCGGGAGCCTACAATGAGCAGTTCTTC.

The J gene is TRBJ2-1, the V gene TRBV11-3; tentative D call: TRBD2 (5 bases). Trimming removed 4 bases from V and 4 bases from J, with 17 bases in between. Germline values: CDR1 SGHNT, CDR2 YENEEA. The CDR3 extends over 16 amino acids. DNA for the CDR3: TGTGCCAGCAGCTCGAGGGTGACAAGCTTTTACAATGAGCAGTTCTTC. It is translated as CASSSRVTSFYNEQFF.

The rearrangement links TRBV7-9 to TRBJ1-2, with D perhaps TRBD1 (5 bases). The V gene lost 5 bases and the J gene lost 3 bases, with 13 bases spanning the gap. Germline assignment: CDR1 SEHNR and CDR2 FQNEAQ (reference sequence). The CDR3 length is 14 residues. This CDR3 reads CASSPRRGDYGYTF. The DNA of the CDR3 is TGTGCCAGCAGCCCCAGGAGGGGCGACTATGGCTACACCTTC.

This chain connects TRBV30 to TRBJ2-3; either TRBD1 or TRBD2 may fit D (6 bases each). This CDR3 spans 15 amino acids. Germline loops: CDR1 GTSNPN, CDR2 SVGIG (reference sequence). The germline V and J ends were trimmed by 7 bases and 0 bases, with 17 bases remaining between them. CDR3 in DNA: TGTGCCTCAAACCTGCGGGACATAAGCACAGATACGCAGTATTTT. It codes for CASNLRDISTDTQYF.